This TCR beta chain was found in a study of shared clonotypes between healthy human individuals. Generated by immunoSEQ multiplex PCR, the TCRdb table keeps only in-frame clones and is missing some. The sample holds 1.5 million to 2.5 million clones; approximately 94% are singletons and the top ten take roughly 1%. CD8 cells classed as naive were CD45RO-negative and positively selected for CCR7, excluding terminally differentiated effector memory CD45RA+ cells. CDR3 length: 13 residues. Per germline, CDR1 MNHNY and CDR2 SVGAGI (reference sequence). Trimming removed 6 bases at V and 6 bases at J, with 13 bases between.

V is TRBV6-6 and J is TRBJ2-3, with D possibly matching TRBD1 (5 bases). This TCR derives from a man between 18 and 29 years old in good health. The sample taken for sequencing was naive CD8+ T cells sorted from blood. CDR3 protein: CASSSRDSDTQYF. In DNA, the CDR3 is TGTGCCAGCAGCTCCAGGGATTCCGATACGCAGTATTTT.